The rows below give T cell receptor beta chains drawn from one sample of a study of T cell changes during pregnancy in multiple sclerosis. Produced via immunoSEQ multiplex PCR; TCRdb's table is partial and in-frame only. The sample consists of 130,000 or so clones, about 95% of them appearing once. Material: peripheral blood, obtained after pregnancy. The receptors come from a female donor with multiple sclerosis, enrolled in a pregnancy study. Both conserved end residues are trimmed from each CDR3.

TRBV30	TRBJ2-1	AWSVSRVYNEQF
TRBV9	TRBJ1-1	ASSVGPSTGGDAEAF
TRBV30	TRBJ1-2	AWSTGQGTYGYT
TRBV5-4	TRBJ1-2	ASSAGQSYGYT
TRBV7-2	TRBJ2-7	ASSLERVGEQY
TRBV4-2	TRBJ2-3	ASSQWPPLDASADTQY
TRBV5-6	TRBJ1-2	ASSSSDRVLYGYT
TRBV11-3	TRBJ1-2	ASSFKHRGYGYT
TRBV6-5	TRBJ2-5	ASSYGGGPGETQY
TRBV14	TRBJ2-7	ASSQVYGTAKYEQY
TRBV28	TRBJ2-7	ASRRREVGEQY
TRBV27	TRBJ1-1	ASSLTGGSTEAF
TRBV23-1	TRBJ1-4	ASSQQQGAGGGNEKLF
TRBV5-1	TRBJ2-2	ASSLPRSGSGELF
TRBV27	TRBJ2-1	ASSLAAGGSYNEQF
TRBV19	TRBJ1-4	ASSIASGFLNDNEKLF
TRBV5-4	TRBJ2-7	ASSGGMTSGRYEQY
TRBV7-8	TRBJ2-7	ASSLGAGVSYEQY
TRBV28	TRBJ2-7	ASSSRGAGEQY
TRBV6-5	TRBJ2-2	ASSWQGRGAGELF
TRBV6-5	TRBJ2-1	ASSPRGPYNEQF
TRBV4-1	TRBJ2-3	ASSHGLGADTQY
TRBV7-9	TRBJ2-5	ASSLGLAGQGQETQY
TRBV29-1	TRBJ2-2	SVGTGWGTGELF
TRBV28	TRBJ2-7	ASSRTSGYYEQY
TRBV9	TRBJ2-3	ASSPGGLAGGLGRNTQY
TRBV4-2	TRBJ2-7	ASSQVFGGLDYEQY
TRBV6-1	TRBJ1-4	ASSDRSARNEKLF
TRBV5-5	TRBJ2-7	ASSFISGNPLGEQY
TRBV7-9	TRBJ2-3	ASRRTQGYTDTQY
TRBV6-1	TRBJ2-5	ASSSGVEETQY
TRBV5-1	TRBJ1-1	ASSLRTRGQDTEAF
TRBV29-1	TRBJ2-5	SVGGSWETQY
TRBV19	TRBJ2-3	ASSWLAGGSTDTQY
TRBV7-8	TRBJ2-7	ASSTTRWRTYEQY
TRBV5-6	TRBJ2-3	ASSLDVGLAPWGDTQY
TRBV5-1	TRBJ2-1	ASSHLAESYNEQF
TRBV7-2	TRBJ1-2	ASSLEGQGLGYGYT
TRBV27	TRBJ2-7	ASSTTSYQTYEQY
TRBV7-2	TRBJ2-3	ASSLAGGGMSPTDTQY
TRBV5-6	TRBJ1-4	ASSLRRANEKLF
TRBV27	TRBJ2-7	ASSPHPGTVPYEQY